Given below is one T cell receptor (beta chain) in context. This specimen comes from a study of blood T cell repertoires in COVID-19. Authors' data handling: Amplification of reference gene primers provided the estimated nucleated cell counts. Some clones are missing from TCRdb's copy, which holds only in-frame ones; the method was immunoSEQ multiplex PCR. V, J and clone size were drawn from that table, and D and trimming were deduced from the DNA. The sample includes around 190,000 clones, nearly 90% of them seen just once. V lost 0 bases, J lost 2 bases, and 10 bases lay in between. In germline, CDR1 is LGHDT, CDR2 YNNKEL (reference sequence). This CDR3 has 15 amino acids.

Source material: peripheral blood. This clonotype was obtained from a man in his late teens or twenties who had recovered from COVID-19. The chain combines TRBV3-1 (or the pseudogene TRBV3-2) with TRBJ2-5, with D possibly matching TRBD2 (5 bases). The CDR3 loop is CASSQEVGRQETQYF. The CDR3 DNA reads as TGTGCCAGCAGCCAAGAAGTGGGGAGACAAGAGACCCAGTACTTC.